Sequencing of this T cell receptor (beta chain) was carried out in a study of T-cell memory formation after mild COVID-19. Study-level information: Most TCR clusters belonged to a single donor. Study outcomes and limitations: The pre-infection memory compartment contained some responding clones, suggesting cross-reactive memory joined. Mainly in CM and EM were contracting CD4+ clones; CD8+ were in EMRA.

Employing constant-segment primers, 5'RACE generated TCR alpha and TCR beta cDNA libraries bearing sample barcodes and UMIs. TCRdb re-called the 5' RACE reads with MiXCR, one entry per CDR3 protein. The sample carries almost 550,000 distinct CDR3 sequences, 20% recorded once. Trimming stripped 4 bases from V and 5 bases from J, with 18 bases between. This CDR3 contains 15 residues. In germline, CDR1 is SQVTM, CDR2 ANQGSEA. The table lists this clonotype with many counts. Antigen specificity is unknown. The material sequenced was PBMCs or a T cell subset sorted from them (not recorded which). This TCR derives from an adult woman who had mild COVID-19 (a few samples of this study predate the infection). Cell type and time point are not known. The V gene is TRBV29-1, the J gene TRBJ2-1; D uncertain. The CDR3 region has the DNA TGCAGCGTTGGGGTCGGCCTAGTAGTCAACAATGAGCAGTTCTTC. As protein: CSVGVGLVVNNEQFF.